The 32 T cell receptor beta chains below were found in one sample sequenced in a study of T cells in women clearing cervical HPV infection. The protocol was immunoSEQ multiplex PCR, while the TCRdb copy is restricted to in-frame clones and leaves out a portion. In total, the table holds more than 20,000 clones. Sequences were obtained from blood buffy coat. Receptor source: a woman between 18 and 70 years old with a cervical HPV16 infection that either progressed to CIN3+ or cleared (not recorded which).

The CDR3 bases that were read are TGTGCCAGCAGCCCAAAATTCAGCTCCTACGAG. It translates to CASSPKFSSYE. The full CDR3 is CASSPKFSSYEQYF. This chain links TRBV5-6 with TRBJ2-7, with unresolved D. The CDR3 end lies 3 residues beyond the end of the read and is filled in from the germline J gene. The CDR3 runs to 14 residues. Germline V gene data show CDR1 as SGHDT and CDR2 as YYEEEE. V was pared by 4 bases and J by 0 bases, with 11 bases between.

To note about this clone: The read gets to within 3 residues of the CDR3 end, and the germline J gene fills in the rest. The chain links TRBV7-2 to TRBJ1-2; no clear D gene. The V gene lost 1 base and the J gene lost 3 bases, with 9 bases spanning the gap. Germline CDR1 is SGHTA and CDR2 is FQGNSA. The CDR3 has 14 amino acids. CDR3 in amino acids: CASSLGGLDYGYTF. The CDR3 DNA, read in part, is TGTGCCAGCAGCTTAGGAGGCTTGGACTATGGC. Full variable domain (missing parts from reference TRBV7-2 and TRBJ1-2): GAGVSQSPSNKVTEKGKDVELRCDPISGHTALYWYRQSLGQGLEFLIYFQGNSAPDKSGLPSDRFSAERTGGSVSTLTIQRTQQEDSAVYLCASSLGGLDYGYTFGSGTRLTVV.

A word on this clone: The read ends 3 residues before the CDR3 terminus; that terminus is restored from the germline J gene. V and J are TRBV19 and TRBJ2-3; D unclear. V lost 5 bases and J 2 bases, leaving 14 bases between the germline ends. CDR1 LNHDA and CDR2 SQIVND come from the germline V gene (reference sequence). There are 15 residues in the CDR3. The CDR3 DNA, read in part, is TGTGCCAGTAGTTATAGGGCCTTCTCCACAGATACG. This translates into CASSYRAFSTDT. The whole CDR3 reads CASSYRAFSTDTQYF.

Worth noting for this clone: Read coverage stops 3 residues before the CDR3 terminus; the germline J gene supplies the remainder. The chain recombines TRBV2 with TRBJ1-5, with 7 bases lining up with TRBD1. Germline CDR1 SNHLY, CDR2 FYNNEI. V lost 8 bases, J lost 7 bases, and 11 bases stayed unmatched. The CDR3 is 14 amino acids. The sequenced part of the CDR3 DNA is TGTGCCAGCGGCTCAGATCAGGGGGGACAGCCC. Translating it yields CASGSDQGGQP. The full CDR3 reads CASGSDQGGQPQHF.

On this clone itself: The DNA ends 3 residues before the CDR3 does, and the rest of the CDR3 is filled in from the germline J gene. V and J are TRBV10-3 and TRBJ1-4; D is uncertain. The CDR3 is 12 amino acids. The V end was cut by 5 bases, the J end by 5 bases, with 6 bases between. The germline gives CDR1 ENHRY, CDR2 SYGVKD. CDR3 bases read: TGTGCCATCAGTAGTAGAAATGAAAAA. It yields the protein CAISSRNEK. The complete CDR3 sequence is CAISSRNEKLFF.

Notes on this clone: The read falls 3 residues short of the CDR3 end, and the missing part is taken from the germline J gene. The chain couples TRBV30 to TRBJ2-3; tentatively, D is TRBD2 (5 bases). This CDR3 is 14 amino acids long. Germline V gives CDR1 GTSNPN, CDR2 SVGIG (reference sequence). This chain's CDR3 is CAWGYGVGVETQYF. CDR3 DNA, as far as it was read: TGTGCCTGGGGCTACGGGGTGGGAGTGGAGACG.

Worth noting for this clone: The CDR3 extends 3 residues past the end of the read, so its final part is completed from the germline J gene. The V call is TRBV27, the J call TRBJ2-7; weak D call: TRBD1 (5 bases). Germline V gene lookup returns CDR1 MNHEY and CDR2 SMNVEV (reference sequence). Deletions cut 5 bases from V and 6 bases from J, with 14 bases between. The CDR3 sequence is 13 residues long. The DNA read from the CDR3 is TGTGCCAGCAGTCCAGGGAACCGAGGCGAG. Its translation is CASSPGNRGE. The full CDR3 sequence reads CASSPGNRGEQYF.

CDR3 sequence reads: CASRQGQETQYF. CDR3 DNA (partial): TGTGCCAGCAGGCAGGGGCAAGAGACG. The V call is TRBV7-9, the J call TRBJ2-3; a weak D match, TRBD1 (6 bases). The observed sequence ends 3 residues before the CDR3 terminus, with the missing tail filled in from the germline J gene. CDR1 is SEHNR, CDR2 FQNEAQ, per germline (reference sequence). The CDR3 consists of 12 residues. Complete variable domain (other parts from reference TRBV7-9 and TRBJ2-3): DTGVSQNPRHKITKRGQNVTFRCDPISEHNRLYWYRQTLGQGPEFLTYFQNEAQLEKSRLLSDRFSAERPKGSFSTLEIQRTEQGDSAMYLCASRQGQETQYFGPGTRLTVL.

Details on this clone: Coverage ceases 3 residues before the CDR3 finishes, and the germline J gene fills in the end. The gene calls are TRBV7-9 and TRBJ2-3; D ambiguous. The CDR3 is 10 amino acids. Germline assignment: CDR1 SEHNR and CDR2 FQNEAQ (reference sequence). CDR3 protein: CASSRETQYF. CDR3 bases read: TGTGCCAGCAGTAGAGAGACG.

With respect to this clone: The sequence runs out 3 residues before the end of the CDR3; the remainder is reconstructed from the germline J gene. The rearrangement joins TRBV7-2 to TRBJ2-2; D may be TRBD2 (6 bases). The CDR3 consists of 14 residues. Looked up from germline, CDR1 is SGHTA and CDR2 is FQGNSA. CDR3 region: CASSSPAGNSPLFF. Incomplete CDR3 DNA: TGTGCCAGCAGCTCTCCAGCGGGTAATTCACCG.

About this clone itself: The read finishes 3 residues shy of the CDR3 end, and the germline J gene is used to complete it. The chain employs TRBV29-1 and TRBJ2-1; TRBD2 matches 9 bases. V shed 7 bases, J shed 7 bases, and the junction held 8 bases outside the gene matches. The germline CDR1 and CDR2 sequences are SQVTM and ANQGSEA. The CDR3 extends over 13 amino acids. CDR3 sequence reads: CSGRTSAWNEQFF. The part of the CDR3 DNA that was read is TGCAGCGGCCGGACTAGCGCGTGGAATGAG.

Worth noting for this clone: The read ends 3 residues before the CDR3 terminus; that terminus is restored from the germline J gene. Different DNA sequences within this sample yield the same CDR3. The V gene is TRBV30, the J gene TRBJ1-3, with TRBD1 matching 7 bases. Germline V gene sequence: CDR1 GTSNPN, CDR2 SVGIG (reference sequence). CDR3 length: 13 amino acids. Trimming cost V 5 bases and J 4 bases; bases outside gene matches: 5. The CDR3 sequence is CAWGPGQGNTIYF. The CDR3 DNA, read in part, is TGTGCCTGGGGCCCGGGACAGGGAAACACC.

Note on this clone: Read data end 3 residues before the CDR3 end; the end is taken from the germline J gene. The chain has TRBV20-1 and TRBJ2-4; a weak D match, TRBD1 (5 bases). The CDR3 consists of 15 residues. V was shortened by 3 bases and J by 3 bases, with 15 bases between the two germline ends. The germline CDR1 and CDR2 sequences are DFQATT and SNEGSKA (reference sequence). Incomplete CDR3 DNA: TGCAGTGCTAGGATGACAGTGGTGGGCAAAAACATT. Protein sequence: CSARMTVVGKNI. The whole CDR3 reads CSARMTVVGKNIQYF.

On this clone: The sequence runs out 3 residues before the end of the CDR3; the remainder is reconstructed from the germline J gene. The V call is TRBV6-2 or TRBV6-3, the J call TRBJ2-5; perhaps TRBD2 as D (6 bases). This CDR3 is built from 16 residues. V lost 6 bases, J lost 2 bases, and 19 bases lay in between. The V gene's germline CDR1 is MNHEY and CDR2 SVGEGT. The part of the CDR3 DNA that was read is TGTGCCAGCAGCCAAAGGACTATTGGCTGGCAAGAGACC. It encodes CASSQRTIGWQET. The CDR3 in its entirety is CASSQRTIGWQETQYF.

Regarding this clone: The read falls 3 residues short of the CDR3 end, and the missing part is taken from the germline J gene. The chain couples TRBV7-8 to TRBJ1-2; the D is unclear. CDR3 size: 14 residues. The V gene's germline CDR1 is SGHVS and CDR2 FQNEAQ. The CDR3 sequence: CASSLGGKYNDYTF. The covered CDR3 bases are TGTGCCAGCAGCTTAGGTGGCAAATACAATGAC.

Notes on this clone: Read data end 3 residues before the CDR3 end; the end is taken from the germline J gene. The rearrangement links TRBV7-2 to TRBJ2-4; D possibly corresponds to TRBD2 (6 bases). Germline CDR1 reads SGHTA; CDR2 reads FQGNSA. The CDR3 covers 12 residues. The DNA read from the CDR3 is TGTGCCAGCAGCTTAGCGCGGGATGGT. Translated: CASSLARDG. The complete CDR3 sequence is CASSLARDGQYF.

The CDR3 DNA, read in part, is TGTGCCAGCAGCCCACAGGGCTTAGGGGATCAGCCG. Translated, it gives CASSPQGLGDQP. The whole CDR3 reads CASSPQGLGDQPQYF. The rearrangement uses TRBV6-2 or TRBV6-3 and TRBJ2-3; tentatively, D is TRBD1 (6 bases). The read finishes 3 residues shy of the CDR3 end, and the germline J gene is used to complete it. Germline V lookup: CDR1 MNHEY, CDR2 SVGEGT. CDR3 length: 15 amino acids.

As concerns this clone: The sequence runs out 3 residues before the end of the CDR3; the remainder is reconstructed from the germline J gene. The chain recombines TRBV19 with TRBJ2-7, with 11 positions matching TRBD1. With V trimmed by 6 bases and J by 5 bases, 6 bases remained unmatched. Per the germline V gene, CDR1 is LNHDA and CDR2 is SQIVND (reference sequence). CDR3 size: 14 residues. The CDR3 here is CASRPRTGGDEQYF. CDR3 DNA (partial): TGTGCCAGTAGACCCCGGACAGGGGGCGACGAG.

Details on this clone: With the read ending 3 residues before the CDR3 end, the germline J gene is used to fill in that end. V is TRBV10-3 and J is TRBJ2-3; weak D call: TRBD2 (5 bases). The CDR3 has 16 amino acids. The germline V gene has CDR1 ENHRY and CDR2 SYGVKD. V lost 5 bases, J lost 1 base, and 16 bases lay in between. The CDR3 bases that were read are TGTGCCATCAGTCCACGTCAAAACGGGGGCACAGATACG. It codes for CAISPRQNGGTDT. The whole CDR3 region reads CAISPRQNGGTDTQYF.

A remark on this clone: The observed sequence ends 3 residues before the CDR3 terminus, with the missing tail filled in from the germline J gene. The J gene is TRBJ2-5, the V gene TRBV5-1; TRBD1 might be the D (6 bases). CDR1 and CDR2 (germline): SGHRS, YFSETQ. CDR3 length: 12 residues. Trimming took 1 base from V and 5 from J, leaving 6 bases between them. The covered CDR3 bases are TGCGCCAGCAGCTTGCAGGGGGAGACC. It is translated as CASSLQGET. The CDR3 in full is CASSLQGETQYF.

On this clone: The read halts 3 residues ahead of the CDR3 end, with the missing end drawn from the germline J gene. The chain recombines TRBV5-1 with TRBJ1-1, with D perhaps TRBD1 (5 bases). Looked up from germline, CDR1 is SGHRS and CDR2 is YFSETQ. This CDR3 is built from 14 residues. V lost 2 bases, J lost 0 bases, and 8 bases lay in between. The sequenced part of the CDR3 DNA is TGCGCCAGCAGCTTCCAGGGAATGAACACTGAA. Its translation is CASSFQGMNTE. The entire CDR3 protein is CASSFQGMNTEAFF.

As regards this clone: The CDR3 extends 3 residues past the end of the read, so its final part is completed from the germline J gene. The chain joins TRBV5-1 to TRBJ2-1; TRBD1 might be the D (5 bases). The CDR3 totals 15 residues. Germline CDR1 reads SGHRS; CDR2 reads YFSETQ. Trimming pared 2 bases from V and 8 bases from J, leaving 17 bases between. CDR3 DNA, as far as it was read: TGCGCCAGCAGCTTTCGGCAGGGTGATCTCGATGAG. It is translated as CASSFRQGDLDE. The full CDR3 sequence reads CASSFRQGDLDEQFF.

Comment on this clone: The CDR3 extends 3 residues past the end of the read, so its final part is completed from the germline J gene. The genes are TRBV13 and TRBJ1-1; TRBD1 might be the D (5 bases). The germline V gene encodes CDR1 PRHDT and CDR2 FYEKMQ (reference sequence). Trimming left V 6 bases short and J 5 bases short, with 13 bases between. The CDR3 loop spans 13 amino acids. The CDR3 spells CASSLRGGTEAFF. Incomplete CDR3 DNA: TGTGCCAGCAGTCTGAGGGGTGGAACTGAA. Variable domain in full (rest from reference TRBV13 and TRBJ1-1): AAGVIQSPRHLIKEKRETATLKCYPIPRHDTVYWYQQGPGQDPQFLISFYEKMQSDKGSIPDRFSAQQFSDYHSELNMSSLELGDSALYFCASSLRGGTEAFFGQGTRLTVV.

This clone is labeled medium-sized (0.01 to 0.1%) based on frequency. The read comes to an end 3 residues before the CDR3 does, leaving the germline J gene to fill in the end. The rearrangement joins TRBV6-2 or TRBV6-3 to TRBJ2-4; no clear D gene. Per the germline V gene, CDR1 is MNHEY and CDR2 is SVGEGT. V was trimmed by 2 bases and J by 5 bases, leaving 7 bases between them. This CDR3 is 13 amino acids long. The part of the CDR3 DNA that was read is TGTGCCAGCAGTTACCAACACGAAAACATT. This gives the protein CASSYQHENI. The CDR3, in full, reads CASSYQHENIQYF.

As concerns this clone: The sequence runs out 3 residues before the end of the CDR3; the remainder is reconstructed from the germline J gene. This chain links TRBV30 with TRBJ2-5, with a weak D call TRBD1 (6 bases). Germline values: CDR1 GTSNPN, CDR2 SVGIG (reference sequence). The V gene lost 4 bases and the J gene lost 1 base, with 19 bases spanning the gap. This CDR3 spans 16 amino acids. The part of the CDR3 DNA that was read is TGTGCCTGGAAAAGGGGGACCGGGCCTTTCCAAGAGACC. Protein: CAWKRGTGPFQET. The entire CDR3 protein is CAWKRGTGPFQETQYF.

The covered CDR3 bases are TGCAGTGCTAGGGGACAAAGCTCCTACAATGAG. It yields the protein CSARGQSSYNE. The full CDR3 sequence reads CSARGQSSYNEQFF. The V call is TRBV20-1, the J call TRBJ2-1, with a weak D call TRBD1 (6 bases). Read sequence stops 3 residues before the CDR3 end, and the germline J gene provides the missing end. The V gene lost 3 bases and the J gene lost 0 bases, with 9 bases spanning the gap. This CDR3 has 14 residues. From germline, CDR1 is DFQATT and CDR2 SNEGSKA (reference sequence).

For this clone: The CDR3 end falls 3 residues outside the read, so it is completed with the germline J gene. This chain connects TRBV6-1 to TRBJ2-5; D is perhaps TRBD2 (6 bases). The CDR3 runs 15 residues. Trimming removed 1 base at V and 7 bases at J, with 16 bases between. CDR1 and CDR2 (germline): MNHNS, SASEGT. This CDR3 reads CASSEGGLGGGTQYF. CDR3 DNA (partial): TGTGCCAGCAGTGAAGGGGGACTCGGAGGCGGGACC.

Regarding this clone: The read terminates 3 residues before the CDR3 end, so the remaining end is supplied by the germline J gene. This chain links TRBV4-2 with TRBJ2-7, with D possibly matching TRBD1 (5 bases). The germline V gene has CDR1 LGHNA and CDR2 YNFKEQ. The CDR3 extends over 14 amino acids. Trimming removed 0 bases at V and 4 bases at J, with 10 bases between. The CDR3 DNA, read in part, is TGTGCCAGCAGCCAAGACAGGGTGGGTTACGAG. This gives the protein CASSQDRVGYE. The whole CDR3 is CASSQDRVGYEQYF.

Regarding this clone: The DNA is omitted, as the CDR3 cannot be located on it reliably, and the CDR3 follows TCRdb's listing. The genes are TRBV6-4 and TRBJ2-2; TRBD1 is the table's D call and was not checked against the DNA. The CDR3 numbers 14 amino acids, ends counted. Germline V gene lookup returns CDR1 MRHNA and CDR2 SNTAGT. The CDR3 spells CASSFGPGPGELFF.

Regarding this clone: The CDR3 end lies 3 residues beyond the end of the read and is filled in from the germline J gene. The rearrangement links TRBV28 to TRBJ2-6, with D hard to call. The CDR3 sequence is 17 residues long. V was cut by 6 bases and J by 0 bases, with 15 bases left in between. In germline, CDR1 is MDHEN, CDR2 SYDVKM. The part of the CDR3 DNA that was read is TGTGCCAGCAGCCCGCCCACACCGTCCTCTGGGGCCAACGTC. Amino acid sequence: CASSPPTPSSGANV. The whole CDR3 protein is CASSPPTPSSGANVLTF.

Regarding this clone: With the read ending 3 residues before the CDR3 end, the germline J gene is used to fill in that end. The chain joins TRBV5-1 to TRBJ1-1; possible D gene TRBD1, 6 bases. Germline CDR1 and CDR2: SGHRS and YFSETQ. V lost 4 bases and J 0 bases, leaving 19 bases between the germline ends. There are 17 residues in the CDR3. CDR3 DNA (partial): TGCGCCAGCAGCGTGATGGGAGGGAGGGGGTTGAACACTGAA. It yields the protein CASSVMGGRGLNTE. The entire CDR3 is CASSVMGGRGLNTEAFF. Supplemented by reference TRBV5-1 and TRBJ1-1, the full variable domain reads KAGVTQTPRYLIKTRGQQVTLSCSPISGHRSVSWYQQTPGQGLQFLFEYFSETQRNKGNFPGRFSGRQFSNSRSEMNVSTLELGDSALYLCASSVMGGRGLNTEAFFGQGTRLTVV.

On this clone itself: The read ends 3 residues shy of where the CDR3 ends; the end is completed using the germline J gene. This rearrangement joins TRBV7-2 to TRBJ2-5; TRBD2 matches at 10 bases. The CDR3 consists of 15 residues. Germline loops: CDR1 SGHTA, CDR2 FQGNSA. CDR3 amino acids: CASSPWERGGDTQYF. The sequenced part of the CDR3 DNA is TGTGCCAGCAGCCCCTGGGAGCGGGGGGGAGATACC.